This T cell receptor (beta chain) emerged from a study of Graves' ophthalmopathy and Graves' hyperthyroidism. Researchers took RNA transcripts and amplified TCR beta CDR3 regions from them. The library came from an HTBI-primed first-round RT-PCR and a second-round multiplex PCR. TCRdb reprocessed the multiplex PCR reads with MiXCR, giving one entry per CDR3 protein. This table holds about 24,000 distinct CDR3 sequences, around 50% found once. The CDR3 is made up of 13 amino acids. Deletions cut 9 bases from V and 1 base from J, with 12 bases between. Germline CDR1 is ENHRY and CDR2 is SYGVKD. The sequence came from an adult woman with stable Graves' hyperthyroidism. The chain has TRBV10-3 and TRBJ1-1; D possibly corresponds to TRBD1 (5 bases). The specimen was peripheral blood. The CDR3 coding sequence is TGTGCCATAGCACCTCAGGGGAACACTGAAGCTTTCTTT. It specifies CAIAPQGNTEAFF.